This T cell receptor (beta chain) comes out of a study of T-cell reconstitution after alpha-beta-depleted transplantation in children. Unique molecular identifiers were used in preparing the TCRbeta library. Using its own MiXCR run on the PCR reads, TCRdb lists one record per CDR3 protein. Of 300,000 to 400,000 distinct CDR3 sequences listed, around 15% are singletons. As regards this clonotype: Its specificity is unknown.

CDR1 and CDR2 (germline): SQVTM, ANQGSEA. Trimming shortened V by 4 bases and J by 1 base, and 7 bases separated the two germline ends. The length of the CDR3 is 13 residues. Study-level results: Where alpha-beta T cells came from about two months after transplant was reportedly several hundred expanded graft clones. Newly produced T cells mostly accounted for T-cell counts and diversity one year post-transplant. High day-60 TCRbeta diversity in some patients came from surviving recipient T cells and thymic progenitors.

This specimen was PBMCs, mostly from graft donor cells, taken 360 days after TCRalphabeta/CD19-depleted stem cell transplant. The sequence was collected from a male patient under 10 years old who had a stem cell transplant for acute lymphoblastic leukemia, so the T cells may come from the graft donor. The chain recombines TRBV29-1 with TRBJ2-2; D uncertain. The CDR3 DNA reads TGCAGCGTTGGGTACGAGAACACCGGGGAGCTGTTTTTT. It codes for CSVGYENTGELFF.